This T cell receptor (beta chain) was identified in a study of shared clonotypes between healthy human individuals. Sequencing was performed with immunoSEQ multiplex PCR; in TCRdb, only in-frame clones are kept and a portion is missing. The data contain about 560,000 clones, roughly 79% of them singletons. The germline V gene encodes CDR1 SGHTA and CDR2 FQGNSA. Trimming pared 3 bases from V and 15 bases from J, leaving 27 bases between. The CDR3 runs to 16 residues. The TCR was taken from a woman aged 40 to 50 in good health. Some clones in this sample may be carry-over from other donors' samples. The chain links TRBV7-2 to TRBJ2-1; D may be TRBD1 (5 bases). The sequenced sample was PBMCs. The CDR3, as DNA: TGTGCCAGCAGCTTCTATTCCCTGACAGCCGGCAATGGTGGGTTCTTC. Its translation is CASSFYSLTAGNGGFF.